This entry features one T cell receptor beta chain sequence. Its antigen has not been determined. Per-nucleotide qualities are absent, and no much larger clonotype sits a single base away. Libraries were constructed by 5' RACE. Sequenced using an Illumina MiSeq. TCRdb handled the public reads itself, with Q25 trimming in fastp and clone calling in MiXCR, and kept productive beta chains. Each entry is one CDR3 protein sequence, shown with its most common DNA and genes. This sample holds approximately 67,000 distinct CDR3 sequences; around 16% were observed only once. The ten largest clones represent under 6.5% of the sample. These data belong to a study of HIV-infected patients and healthy controls (dated by TCRdb to between 2012 and 2015). Counted from cysteine to phenylalanine, this CDR3 has 14 amino acids. Only CDR3 DNA is held: 42 bases, read in frame from base 1. CDR1 MDHEN and CDR2 SYDVKM were looked up in the germline V gene. V lost 2 bases and J lost 1 base; the stretch between them is 5 bases long.

The source is a human donor in good health. Recombination joined TRBV28 with TRBJ1-4, with the D gene too uncertain to name. Sequenced material: CD4+ T cells from blood. The CDR3 here reads CASSLRLTNEKLFF. The DNA sequence reads TGTGCCAGCAGTTTAAGGTTAACTAATGAAAAACTGTTTTTT.